The source of this TCR beta chain is a study of cytomegalovirus exposure and HLA in healthy donors. About the research overall: Earlier work reported 100 million or so unique TCR beta sequences from 180 million or so T cells.

This clone came up once. Its matching antigen is unknown. CDR1 is SGHRS, CDR2 YFSETQ, per germline. The CDR3 spans 15 residues. V shed 2 bases and J shed 1 base, with 13 bases lying between them. Study results and limitations: Rarity held for most TCR sequences, but there were some public TCRs that occurred in many donors. An Asian-associated ancestry cluster reportedly showed fewer N-insertions than the roughly 600-donor mean in a later analysis.

PCR involved 60 Vbeta and 13 Jbeta primers. Authors' analysis steps: Later analysis identified roughly 82 million unique TCR beta chains, 10 million to 12 million shared. Generated by immunoSEQ multiplex PCR, the TCRdb table keeps only in-frame clones and is missing some. That table is the source of V, J and clone size, and D and trimming were worked out from the DNA. Seen here are 95,000 to 150,000 clones, 66% observed once, and the top ten hold 1.5%. This sequence originates from a young man in good health and CMV-seronegative. Sequencing was carried out using PBMCs. The chain carries TRBV5-1 and TRBJ2-7, with unresolved D. The CDR3 DNA is TGCGCCAGCAGCTTTTCGCGGCCCCCGTCCTACGAGCAGTACTTC. Translation gives CASSFSRPPSYEQYF.